The sequence of this T cell receptor beta chain was determined in a study of T cell responses to AZD1222 COVID-19 vaccine. Study information: Pooling was applied to second doses at about 4 or about 12 weeks.

V trimming: 0 bases; J trimming: 5 bases; junction bases outside the gene matches: 5. The CDR3 length is 16 residues. In germline, CDR1 is LNHDA, CDR2 SQIVND (reference sequence). On this clone itself: Its antigen is not known.

Study results and limitations: Baseline serology detected seropositivity in only a handful of AZD1222 recipients. Repertoires were sampled only after the peak T cell response.

The method was immunoSEQ multiplex PCR; TCRdb's version includes in-frame clones alone and lacks a portion of them. The sample contains more than 100,000 clones, 75% to 90% of which appear only once. The J gene is TRBJ2-1, the V gene TRBV19; 9 bases are shared with TRBD2. Sample: peripheral blood, taken on day 0 of AZD1222 vaccination. The TCR comes from an adult in good health. CDR3 residues: CASSIESGGPNNEQFF. CDR3 nucleotides: TGTGCCAGTAGTATAGAGAGCGGGGGGCCTAACAATGAGCAGTTCTTC.